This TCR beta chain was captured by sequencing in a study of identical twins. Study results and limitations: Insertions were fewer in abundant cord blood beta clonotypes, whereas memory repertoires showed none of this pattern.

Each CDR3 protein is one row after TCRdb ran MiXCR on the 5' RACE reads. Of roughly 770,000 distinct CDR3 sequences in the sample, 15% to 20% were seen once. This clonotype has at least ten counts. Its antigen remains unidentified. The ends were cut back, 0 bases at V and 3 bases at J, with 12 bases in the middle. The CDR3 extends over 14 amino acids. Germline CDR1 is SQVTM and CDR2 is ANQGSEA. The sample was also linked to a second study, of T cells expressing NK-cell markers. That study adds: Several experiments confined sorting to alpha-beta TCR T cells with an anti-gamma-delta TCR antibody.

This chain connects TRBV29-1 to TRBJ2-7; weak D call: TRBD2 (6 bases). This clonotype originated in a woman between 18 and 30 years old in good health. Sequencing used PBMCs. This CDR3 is CSVEDPRGNYEQYF. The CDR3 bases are TGCAGCGTTGAAGATCCTCGGGGGAACTACGAGCAGTACTTC.